This T cell receptor (beta chain) is drawn from a study of T cell changes during pregnancy in multiple sclerosis. The CDR3 length is 15 residues. Germline V gene data show CDR1 as SGHRS and CDR2 as YFSETQ. J was trimmed by 8 bases and V by 5 bases; bases with no gene match: 10. The protocol was immunoSEQ multiplex PCR, while the TCRdb copy is restricted to in-frame clones and leaves out a portion. The table lists around 70,000 clones, 90% to 95% of them singletons, with around 1.6% in the top ten. The sequencing used peripheral blood, collected in the first trimester of pregnancy. This TCR derives from a female donor in good health, enrolled as a control in a pregnancy study. The rearrangement uses TRBV5-1 and TRBJ1-4, with 9 bases that match TRBD1. The CDR3 protein is CASSQQGAWLEKLFF. The CDR3 region has the DNA TGCGCCAGCAGTCAACAGGGGGCATGGCTAGAAAAACTGTTTTTT.